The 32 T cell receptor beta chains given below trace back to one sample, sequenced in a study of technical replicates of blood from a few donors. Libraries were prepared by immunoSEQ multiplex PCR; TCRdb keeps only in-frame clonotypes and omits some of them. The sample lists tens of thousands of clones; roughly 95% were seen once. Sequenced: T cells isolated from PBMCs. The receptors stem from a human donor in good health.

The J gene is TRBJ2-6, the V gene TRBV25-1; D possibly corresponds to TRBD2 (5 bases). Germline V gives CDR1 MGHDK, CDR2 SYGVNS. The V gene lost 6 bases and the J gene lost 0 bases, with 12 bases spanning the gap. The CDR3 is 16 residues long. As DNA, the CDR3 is TGTGCCAGCAGAAACGGGATCAACTCTGGGGCCAACGTCCTGACTTTC. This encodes CASRNGINSGANVLTF. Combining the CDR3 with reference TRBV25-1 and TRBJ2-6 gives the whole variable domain EADIYQTPRYLVIGTGKKITLECSQTMGHDKMYWYQQDPGMELHLIHYSYGVNSTEKGDLSSESTVSRIRTEHFPLTLESARPSHTSQYLCASRNGINSGANVLTFGAGSRLTVL.

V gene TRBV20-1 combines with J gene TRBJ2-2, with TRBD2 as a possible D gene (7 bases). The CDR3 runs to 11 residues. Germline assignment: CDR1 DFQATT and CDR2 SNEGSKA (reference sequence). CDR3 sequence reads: CGGGHTGELFF. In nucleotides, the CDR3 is TGCGGGGGGGGCCACACCGGGGAGCTGTTTTTT.

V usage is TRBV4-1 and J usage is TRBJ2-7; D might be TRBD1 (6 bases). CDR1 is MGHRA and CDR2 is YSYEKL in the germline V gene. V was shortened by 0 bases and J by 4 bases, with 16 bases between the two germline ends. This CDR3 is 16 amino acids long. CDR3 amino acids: CASSQERTAVVYEQYF. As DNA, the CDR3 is TGCGCCAGCAGCCAAGAGAGGACAGCCGTAGTGTACGAGCAGTACTTC.

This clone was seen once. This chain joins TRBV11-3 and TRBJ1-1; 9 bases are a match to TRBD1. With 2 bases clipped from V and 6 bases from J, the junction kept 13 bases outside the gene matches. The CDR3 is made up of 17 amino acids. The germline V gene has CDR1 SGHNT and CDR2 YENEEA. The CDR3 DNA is TGTGCCAGCAGCTTAACGCCCAGCCGGGACAGGGAGGCTGAAGCTTTCTTT. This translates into CASSLTPSRDREAEAFF.

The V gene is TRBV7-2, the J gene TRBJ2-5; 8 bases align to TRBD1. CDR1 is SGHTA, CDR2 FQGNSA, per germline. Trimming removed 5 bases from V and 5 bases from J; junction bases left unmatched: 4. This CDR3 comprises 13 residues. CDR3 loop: CASSRQGTETQYF. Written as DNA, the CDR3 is TGTGCCAGCAGCCGACAGGGGACGGAGACCCAGTACTTC.

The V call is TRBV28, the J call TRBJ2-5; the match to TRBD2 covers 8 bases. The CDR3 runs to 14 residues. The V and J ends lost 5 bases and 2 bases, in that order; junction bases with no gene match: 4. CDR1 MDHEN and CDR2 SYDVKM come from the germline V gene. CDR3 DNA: TGTGCCAGCAGTAAACTAGCGGCACAAGAGACCCAGTACTTC. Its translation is CASSKLAAQETQYF.

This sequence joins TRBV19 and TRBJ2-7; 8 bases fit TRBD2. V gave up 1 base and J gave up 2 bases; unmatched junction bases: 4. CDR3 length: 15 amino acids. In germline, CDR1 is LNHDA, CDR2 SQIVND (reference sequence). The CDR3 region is CASSIGAGVPYEQYF. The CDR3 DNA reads TGTGCCAGTAGTATAGGAGCGGGAGTTCCCTACGAGCAGTACTTC.

The CDR3 DNA is TGTGCCAGCAGCTCCGTGTTGCGGGAGGGCCGCCATACGCAGTATTTT. Translated: CASSSVLREGRHTQYF. This chain uses TRBV7-9 with TRBJ2-3, with 9 positions matching TRBD2. Germline V gene lookup returns CDR1 SEHNR and CDR2 FQNEAQ (reference sequence). The CDR3 is 16 residues long. J was trimmed by 7 bases and V by 4 bases; bases with no gene match: 12.

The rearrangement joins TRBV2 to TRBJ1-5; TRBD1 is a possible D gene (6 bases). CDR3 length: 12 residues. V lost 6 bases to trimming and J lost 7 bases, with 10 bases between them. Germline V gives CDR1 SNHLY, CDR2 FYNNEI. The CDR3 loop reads CASRVQGQPQHF. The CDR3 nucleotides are TGTGCCAGCAGGGTACAGGGCCAGCCCCAGCATTTT. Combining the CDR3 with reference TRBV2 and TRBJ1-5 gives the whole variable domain EPEVTQTPSHQVTQMGQEVILRCVPISNHLYFYWYRQILGQKVEFLVSFYNNEISEKSEIFDDQFSVERPDGSNFTLKIRSTKLEDSAMYFCASRVQGQPQHFGDGTRLSIL.

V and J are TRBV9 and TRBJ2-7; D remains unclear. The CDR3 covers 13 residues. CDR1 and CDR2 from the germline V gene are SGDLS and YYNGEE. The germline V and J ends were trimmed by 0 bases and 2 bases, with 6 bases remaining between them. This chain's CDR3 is CASSVDNTYEQYF. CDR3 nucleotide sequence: TGTGCCAGCAGCGTAGATAACACCTACGAGCAGTACTTC.

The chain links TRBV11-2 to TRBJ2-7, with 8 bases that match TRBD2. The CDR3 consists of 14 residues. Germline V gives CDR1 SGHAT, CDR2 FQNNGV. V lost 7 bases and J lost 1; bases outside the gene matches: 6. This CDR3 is CASMRTSRSYEQYF. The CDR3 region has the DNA TGTGCCAGCATGAGGACTAGCAGGTCCTACGAGCAGTACTTC.

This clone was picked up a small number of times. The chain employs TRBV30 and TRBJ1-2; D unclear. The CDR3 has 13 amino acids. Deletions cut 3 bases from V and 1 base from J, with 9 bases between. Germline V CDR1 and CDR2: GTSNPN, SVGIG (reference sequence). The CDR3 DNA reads TGTGCCTGGAGAACAGCCCTTAACTATGGCTACACCTTC. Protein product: CAWRTALNYGYTF.

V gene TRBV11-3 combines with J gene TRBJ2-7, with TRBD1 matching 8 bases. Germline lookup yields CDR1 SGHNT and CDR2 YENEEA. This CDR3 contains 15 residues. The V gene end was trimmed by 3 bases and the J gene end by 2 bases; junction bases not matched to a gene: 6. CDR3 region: CASSFMTGEAYEQYF. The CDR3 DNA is TGTGCCAGCAGCTTCATGACAGGGGAGGCCTACGAGCAGTACTTC.

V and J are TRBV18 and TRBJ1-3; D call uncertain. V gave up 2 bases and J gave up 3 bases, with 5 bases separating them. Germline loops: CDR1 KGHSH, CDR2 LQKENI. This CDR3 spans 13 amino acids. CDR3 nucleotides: TGTGCCAGCTCACCAACAGATGGAAACACCATATATTTT. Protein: CASSPTDGNTIYF.

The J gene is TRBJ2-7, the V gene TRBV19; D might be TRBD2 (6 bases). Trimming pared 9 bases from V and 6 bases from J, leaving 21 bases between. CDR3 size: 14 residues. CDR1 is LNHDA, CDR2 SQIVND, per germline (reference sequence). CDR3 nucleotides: TGTGCCAGCCGTCGGAGGGGTGGGCTATTCGAGCAGTACTTC. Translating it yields CASRRRGGLFEQYF.

The CDR3 nucleotides read TGTGCCAGCAGCTGGAACCGCGGGACAGCAACTAATGAAAAACTGTTTTTT. As protein: CASSWNRGTATNEKLFF. The chain recombines TRBV11-2 with TRBJ1-4; TRBD1 matches 7 bases. The germline V gene has CDR1 SGHAT and CDR2 FQNNGV. CDR3 length: 17 amino acids. Unmatched junction bases numbered 8, after V lost 4 bases and J lost 0 bases.

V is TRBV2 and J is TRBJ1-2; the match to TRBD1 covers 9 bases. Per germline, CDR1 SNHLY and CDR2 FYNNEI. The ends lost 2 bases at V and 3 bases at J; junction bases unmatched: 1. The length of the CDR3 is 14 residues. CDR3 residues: CASSERTGDYGYTF. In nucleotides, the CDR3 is TGTGCCAGCAGTGAAAGGACAGGGGACTATGGCTACACCTTC. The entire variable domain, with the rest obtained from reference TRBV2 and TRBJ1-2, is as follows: EPEVTQTPSHQVTQMGQEVILRCVPISNHLYFYWYRQILGQKVEFLVSFYNNEISEKSEIFDDQFSVERPDGSNFTLKIRSTKLEDSAMYFCASSERTGDYGYTFGSGTRLTVV.

The CDR3 sequence: CAWSAPRTGGNTEAFF. The CDR3 DNA follows: TGTGCCTGGAGTGCCCCTCGAACAGGGGGAAACACTGAAGCTTTCTTT. J is TRBJ1-1 and V is TRBV30, with 8 bases that match TRBD1. Germline loops: CDR1 GTSNPN, CDR2 SVGIG (reference sequence). This CDR3 has 16 amino acids. V was clipped by 1 base and J by 2 bases; unmatched bases: 9.

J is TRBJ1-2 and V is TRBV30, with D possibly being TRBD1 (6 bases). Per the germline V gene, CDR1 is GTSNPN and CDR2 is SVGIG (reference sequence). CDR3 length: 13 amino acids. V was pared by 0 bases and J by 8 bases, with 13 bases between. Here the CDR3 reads CAWSVQGSYGYTF. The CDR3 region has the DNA TGTGCCTGGAGTGTACAGGGATCTTACGGCTACACCTTC.

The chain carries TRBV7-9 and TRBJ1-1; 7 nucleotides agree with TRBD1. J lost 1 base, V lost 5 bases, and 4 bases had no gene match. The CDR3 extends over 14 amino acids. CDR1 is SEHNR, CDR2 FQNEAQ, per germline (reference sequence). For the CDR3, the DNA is TGTGCCAGCAGCCAAAGACAGGGGAACACTGAAGCTTTCTTT. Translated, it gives CASSQRQGNTEAFF. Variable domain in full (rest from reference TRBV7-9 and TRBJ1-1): DTGVSQNPRHKITKRGQNVTFRCDPISEHNRLYWYRQTLGQGPEFLTYFQNEAQLEKSRLLSDRFSAERPKGSFSTLEIQRTEQGDSAMYLCASSQRQGNTEAFFGQGTRLTVV.

The CDR3 DNA sequence: TGTGCCAGCAGCAGCCCCCCGGGACAGCCCTACGAGCAGTACTTC. Translation gives CASSSPPGQPYEQYF. V gene TRBV21-1 combines with J gene TRBJ2-7; no DNA check was done on the table's D call, TRBD1. TRBV21-1 is designated a pseudogene. The CDR3 has 15 residues.

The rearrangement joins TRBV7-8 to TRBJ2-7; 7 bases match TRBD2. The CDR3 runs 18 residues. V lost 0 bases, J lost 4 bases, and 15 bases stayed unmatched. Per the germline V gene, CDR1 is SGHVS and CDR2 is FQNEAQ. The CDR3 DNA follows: TGTGCCAGCAGCTTAGCGGTCCCTAGCGGATATCACATTTACGAGCAGTACTTC. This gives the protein CASSLAVPSGYHIYEQYF. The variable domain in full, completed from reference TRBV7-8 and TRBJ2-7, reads GAGVSQSPRYKVAKRGQDVALRCDPISGHVSLFWYQQALGQGPEFLTYFQNEAQLDKSGLPSDRFFAERPEGSVSTLKIQRTQQEDSAVYLCASSLAVPSGYHIYEQYFGPGTRLTVT.

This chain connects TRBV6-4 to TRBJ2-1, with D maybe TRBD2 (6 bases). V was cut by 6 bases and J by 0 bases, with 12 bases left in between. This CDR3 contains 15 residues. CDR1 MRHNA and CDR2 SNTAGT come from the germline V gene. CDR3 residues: CASSASGVSYNEQFF. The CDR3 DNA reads TGTGCCAGCAGCGCCTCGGGGGTCTCCTACAATGAGCAGTTCTTC.

The CDR3 DNA is TGCAGCGTCGATAAACTAGCGGGAGGTACCGAGCAGTACTTC. Translated, it gives CSVDKLAGGTEQYF. V and J are TRBV29-1 and TRBJ2-7, with 12 bases identical to TRBD2. The CDR3 spans 14 residues. From germline, CDR1 is SQVTM and CDR2 ANQGSEA. V gave up 6 bases and J gave up 6 bases; unmatched junction bases: 9.

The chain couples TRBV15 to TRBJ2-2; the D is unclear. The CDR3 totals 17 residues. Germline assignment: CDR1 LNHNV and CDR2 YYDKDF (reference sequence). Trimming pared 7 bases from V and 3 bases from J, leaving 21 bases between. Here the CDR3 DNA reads TGTGCCACCACGTTAGAGAACCCAATCGTACACACCGGGGAGCTGTTTTTT. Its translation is CATTLENPIVHTGELFF. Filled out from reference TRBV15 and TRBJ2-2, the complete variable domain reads DAMVIQNPRYQVTQFGKPVTLSCSQTLNHNVMYWYQQKSSQAPKLLFHYYDKDFNNEADTPDNFQSRRPNTSFCFLDIRSPGLGDTAMYLCATTLENPIVHTGELFFGEGSRLTVL.

The CDR3 protein is CASSFQGAPYEQYF. In DNA form, the CDR3 reads TGTGCCAGCAGTTTCCAGGGCGCTCCCTACGAGCAGTACTTC. V gene TRBV28 combines with J gene TRBJ2-7; D is perhaps TRBD1 (5 bases). V lost 3 bases to trimming and J lost 2 bases, with 11 bases between them. Germline CDR1 is MDHEN and CDR2 is SYDVKM. The CDR3 length is 14 residues.

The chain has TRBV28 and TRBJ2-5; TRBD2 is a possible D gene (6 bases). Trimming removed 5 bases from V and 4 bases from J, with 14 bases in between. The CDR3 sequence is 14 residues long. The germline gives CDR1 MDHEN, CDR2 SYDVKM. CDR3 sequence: CASSKRGGTETQYF. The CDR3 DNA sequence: TGTGCCAGCAGTAAAAGGGGAGGTACAGAGACCCAGTACTTC.

As DNA, the CDR3 is TGTGCCAGCAGCGTAGCGGGACTGCAACACAATGAGCAGTTCTTC. Translated: CASSVAGLQHNEQFF. The V gene is TRBV9, the J gene TRBJ2-1; D might be TRBD2 (6 bases). Germline CDR1 is SGDLS and CDR2 is YYNGEE. This CDR3 is built from 15 residues. V was trimmed by 0 bases and J by 5 bases, leaving 12 bases between them.

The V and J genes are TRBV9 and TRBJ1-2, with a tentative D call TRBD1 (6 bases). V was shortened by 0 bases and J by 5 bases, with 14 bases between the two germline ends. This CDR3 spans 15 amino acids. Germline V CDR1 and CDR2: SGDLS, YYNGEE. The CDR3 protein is CASSVEGGARYGYTF. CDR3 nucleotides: TGTGCCAGCAGCGTAGAGGGGGGGGCGCGTTATGGCTACACCTTC.

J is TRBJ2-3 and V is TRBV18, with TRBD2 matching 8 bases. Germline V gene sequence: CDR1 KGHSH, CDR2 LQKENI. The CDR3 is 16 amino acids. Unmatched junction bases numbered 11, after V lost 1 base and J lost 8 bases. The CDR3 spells CASSPQREGRRGTQYF. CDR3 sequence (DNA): TGTGCCAGCTCACCACAACGGGAGGGCCGCCGGGGTACGCAGTATTTT.

CDR3 DNA: TGCGCCAGCAGTGAGACAGGGGAAAAACTGTTTTTT. Translating gives CASSETGEKLFF. This chain connects TRBV10-2 to TRBJ1-4; possible D gene TRBD1, 6 bases. The CDR3 has 12 amino acids. Germline V gene data show CDR1 as WSHSY and CDR2 as SAAADI. V was cut by 2 bases and J by 8 bases, with 6 bases left in between.

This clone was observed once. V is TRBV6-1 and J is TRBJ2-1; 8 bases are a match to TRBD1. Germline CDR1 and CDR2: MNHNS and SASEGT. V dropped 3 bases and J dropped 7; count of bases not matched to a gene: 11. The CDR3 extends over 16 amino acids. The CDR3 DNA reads TGTGCCAGCAGTGACGGTCCAGGGGGCTTTAAGAATGAGCAGTTCTTC. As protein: CASSDGPGGFKNEQFF.